Below are 25 T cell receptor beta chains sequenced from a single sample in a study of STAT3 mutations in large granular lymphocyte leukemia. General study points: Every T-LGLL patient had at least one immunodominant TCRbeta clonotype.

This table comes from immunoSEQ multiplex PCR, and its TCRdb copy is limited to in-frame clones, with some not included. The sample consists of approximately 45,000 clones, 80% to 90% of them appearing once. These receptors' targets are unknown. Source material: PBMCs. The receptors stem from a human donor with T large granular lymphocyte leukemia. Some clones in this sample may be carry-over from other donors' samples.

The V call is TRBV5-1, the J call TRBJ2-1; possibly TRBD2 for D (6 bases). CDR1 and CDR2 from the germline V gene are SGHRS and YFSETQ. V was cut by 4 bases and J by 5 bases, with 10 bases left in between. The CDR3 has 13 amino acids. The CDR3 region has the DNA TGCGCCAGCAGCCGGGGGACCAACAATGAGCAGTTCTTC. Translated, it gives CASSRGTNNEQFF.

The chain is built from TRBV5-5 and TRBJ2-5, with TRBD1 identical over 8 bases. The CDR3 is 15 residues long. Unmatched junction bases numbered 5, after V lost 0 bases and J lost 4 bases. Looked up from germline, CDR1 is SGHKS and CDR2 is YYEKEE (reference sequence). The CDR3 reads CASSLVQGAVETQYF. The CDR3 DNA reads TGTGCCAGCAGCTTGGTGCAGGGGGCGGTAGAGACCCAGTACTTC.

The gene calls are TRBV5-4 and TRBJ2-5, with D perhaps given as TRBD1 or TRBD2 (5 bases each). Trimming left V 0 bases short and J 7 bases short, with 22 bases between. Per germline, CDR1 SGHNT and CDR2 YYREEE (reference sequence). CDR3 length equals 17 residues. As DNA, the CDR3 is TGTGCCAGCAGCTTGGCCGGGGCACTAGTGGCTTCAGGGACCCAGTACTTC. This encodes CASSLAGALVASGTQYF.

This clone was found once. The chain employs TRBV11-2 and TRBJ1-5, with 9 bases lining up with TRBD1. From germline, CDR1 is SGHAT and CDR2 FQNNGV. J was trimmed by 5 bases and V by 4 bases; bases with no gene match: 6. The CDR3 consists of 15 residues. Here the CDR3 DNA reads TGTGCCAGCAGCTCAATGACAGGGGGGGATCAGCCCCAGCATTTT. Its protein is CASSSMTGGDQPQHF. Supplemented by reference TRBV11-2 and TRBJ1-5, the full variable domain reads EAGVAQSPRYKIIEKRQSVAFWCNPISGHATLYWYQQILGQGPKLLIQFQNNGVVDDSQLPKDRFSAERLKGVDSTLKIQPAKLEDSAVYLCASSSMTGGDQPQHFGDGTRLSIL.

The sample holds one count of this clone. This chain joins TRBV5-6 and TRBJ2-2; tentative D call: TRBD1 (5 bases). The CDR3 runs to 16 residues. V dropped 0 bases and J dropped 3 bases, with 12 bases sitting between them. Per germline, CDR1 SGHDT and CDR2 YYEEEE. CDR3 amino acids: CASSLGQRGDTGELFF. Here the CDR3 DNA reads TGTGCCAGCAGCTTGGGACAGAGAGGAGACACCGGGGAGCTGTTTTTT.

The V and J genes are TRBV19 and TRBJ2-1; 13 nucleotides match TRBD2. Germline assignment: CDR1 LNHDA and CDR2 SQIVND (reference sequence). Trimming removed 7 bases from V and 8 bases from J; junction bases left unmatched: 29. This CDR3 is 22 amino acids long. CDR3 sequence: CASTSKKNTPGLAGSSRDEQFF. As DNA, the CDR3 is TGTGCCAGTACCTCGAAAAAAAACACACCGGGACTAGCGGGGTCCTCTCGGGATGAGCAGTTCTTC.

The CDR3 sequence: CASSEGRKETQYF. The CDR3 DNA sequence: TGTGCCAGCAGTGAAGGCAGAAAAGAGACCCAGTACTTC. V is TRBV6-1 and J is TRBJ2-5; D call uncertain. The V end lost 1 base, the J end lost 3 bases, and 6 bases lay between the germline ends. The germline gives CDR1 MNHNS, CDR2 SASEGT. The CDR3 extends over 13 amino acids.

The CDR3: CASSLGREWETQYF. The DNA for the CDR3 is TGCGCCAGCAGCTTGGGCCGAGAGTGGGAGACCCAGTACTTC. This chain joins TRBV5-1 and TRBJ2-5; D is unclear. CDR3 length: 14 residues. V was trimmed by 0 bases and J by 5 bases, leaving 11 bases between them. Germline V gives CDR1 SGHRS, CDR2 YFSETQ.

V is TRBV15 and J is TRBJ2-1; D remains unclear. The CDR3 loop spans 14 amino acids. With 0 bases removed from V and 8 bases from J, the gap between germline ends came to 11 bases. Germline values: CDR1 LNHNV, CDR2 YYDKDF (reference sequence). The CDR3 region is CATSRDPLPDEQFF. CDR3 nucleotides: TGTGCCACCAGCAGAGATCCCCTACCGGATGAGCAGTTCTTC.

The gene calls are TRBV13 and TRBJ2-3; D is ambiguous. Per germline, CDR1 PRHDT and CDR2 FYEKMQ (reference sequence). The CDR3 has 14 residues. Trimming removed 6 bases from V and 2 bases from J, with 12 bases in between. This CDR3 reads CASRRSMTTDTQYF. The CDR3 coding sequence is TGTGCCAGCAGGAGGTCTATGACCACAGATACGCAGTATTTT.

V is TRBV19 and J is TRBJ2-7; no firm D call. CDR3 size: 15 residues. Trimming shortened V by 4 bases and J by 0 bases, and 13 bases separated the two germline ends. Germline CDR1 reads LNHDA; CDR2 reads SQIVND (reference sequence). CDR3 in DNA: TGTGCCAGTAGTAGAGCTTCGAGTAGCTCCTACGAGCAGTACTTC. Translation: CASSRASSSSYEQYF.

V gene TRBV18 combines with J gene TRBJ2-1; maybe TRBD2 (5 bases). Germline values: CDR1 KGHSH, CDR2 LQKENI. Trimming took 3 bases from V and 1 from J, leaving 10 bases between them. The CDR3 extends over 15 amino acids. The DNA of the CDR3 is TGTGCCAGCTCACCCGGACTGGATTCCTACAATGAGCAGTTCTTC. This gives the protein CASSPGLDSYNEQFF.

This chain connects TRBV5-6 to TRBJ2-7; TRBD1 matches 10 bases. This CDR3 has 15 residues. Germline CDR1 reads SGHDT; CDR2 reads YYEEEE. V lost 4 bases, J lost 5 bases, and 9 bases stayed unmatched. The CDR3 nucleotides read TGTGCCAGCAGCGCGGTGGGACAGGGGCTCCACGAGCAGTACGTC. Its protein is CASSAVGQGLHEQYV.

There are a few counts of this clone. The chain joins TRBV5-4 to TRBJ1-4, with D perhaps matching TRBD1 (6 bases). The CDR3 has 14 residues. Germline V CDR1 and CDR2: SGHNT, YYREEE (reference sequence). The V end lost 3 bases, the J end lost 8 bases, and 14 bases lay between the germline ends. CDR3 DNA sequence: TGTGCCAGCAGCTGGGGGGCTCCGGGAGAAAAACTGTTTTTT. Translated: CASSWGAPGEKLFF.

This chain connects TRBV7-8 to TRBJ2-7, with 8 bases identical to TRBD1. CDR3 size: 16 residues. Germline V gene data show CDR1 as SGHVS and CDR2 as FQNEAQ. J gave up 2 bases and V 0 bases, and 6 bases lay outside the gene matches. As DNA, the CDR3 is TGTGCCAGCAGCTTAGCTCCCGGGACAGGAGCCTACGAGCAGTACGTC. Amino acids: CASSLAPGTGAYEQYV.

The gene calls are TRBV5-1 and TRBJ2-2, with D maybe TRBD2 (6 bases). This CDR3 is built from 16 residues. Trimming took off 6 bases at V and 4 bases at J, with 19 bases between the two ends. CDR1 SGHRS and CDR2 YFSETQ come from the germline V gene. The CDR3 region has the DNA TGCGCCAGCAACTGGGGTGGAGGGAAATCCACCGGGGAGCTGTTTTTT. Translated: CASNWGGGKSTGELFF. The variable domain in full, completed from reference TRBV5-1 and TRBJ2-2, reads KAGVTQTPRYLIKTRGQQVTLSCSPISGHRSVSWYQQTPGQGLQFLFEYFSETQRNKGNFPGRFSGRQFSNSRSEMNVSTLELGDSALYLCASNWGGGKSTGELFFGEGSRLTVL.

CDR3 sequence: CASSTWTDQPQHF. In DNA form, the CDR3 reads TGTGCCAGTAGTACCTGGACAGACCAGCCCCAGCATTTT. The chain couples TRBV19 to TRBJ1-5; TRBD1 might be the D (6 bases). Trimming stripped 4 bases from V and 7 bases from J, with 11 bases between. Germline-derived CDR1 and CDR2 are LNHDA and SQIVND (reference sequence). The CDR3 is 13 amino acids.

CDR3 region: CAISEATGVETQYF. For the CDR3, the DNA is TGTGCCATCAGTGAGGCGACAGGGGTTGAGACCCAGTACTTC. The chain recombines TRBV10-3 with TRBJ2-5; 8 nucleotides align to TRBD1. The CDR3 loop spans 14 amino acids. Trimming cost V 2 bases and J 5 bases; bases outside gene matches: 4. Germline V CDR1 and CDR2: ENHRY, SYGVKD.

The CDR3: CASREQPPYNSPLHF. As DNA, the CDR3 is TGTGCCAGCAGGGAACAGCCGCCGTATAATTCACCCCTCCACTTT. This rearrangement joins TRBV27 to TRBJ1-6; D gene ambiguous. From germline, CDR1 is MNHEY and CDR2 SMNVEV (reference sequence). This CDR3 has 15 residues. Deletions cut 6 bases from V and 4 bases from J, with 13 bases between.

The V and J genes are TRBV2 and TRBJ2-5, with D hard to call. Germline values: CDR1 SNHLY, CDR2 FYNNEI. This CDR3 is 13 amino acids long. Trimming removed 4 bases at V and 3 bases at J, with 9 bases between. CDR3 bases: TGTGCCAGCAGTGCGTCAAGGGAAGAGACCCAGTACTTC. Residues: CASSASREETQYF.

V and J are TRBV19 and TRBJ1-1; D ambiguous. V was pared by 5 bases and J by 11 bases, with 21 bases between. The CDR3 length is 14 residues. Germline CDR1 LNHDA, CDR2 SQIVND (reference sequence). CDR3 protein: CASSVRPGPLEAFF. DNA for the CDR3: TGTGCCAGTAGTGTCCGACCGGGCCCCTTGGAGGCTTTCTTT.

The rearrangement joins TRBV11-2 to TRBJ2-1; 11 bases map to TRBD2. J lost 12 bases, V lost 1 base, and 11 bases had no gene match. This CDR3 region has 16 residues. Germline V gene sequence: CDR1 SGHAT, CDR2 FQNNGV. CDR3 protein: CASSLVRLAGGSRQFF. The CDR3 coding sequence is TGTGCCAGCAGCTTAGTGCGGCTAGCGGGGGGCAGTCGGCAGTTCTTC. The full variable domain, with the rest looked up from reference TRBV11-2 and TRBJ2-1, is EAGVAQSPRYKIIEKRQSVAFWCNPISGHATLYWYQQILGQGPKLLIQFQNNGVVDDSQLPKDRFSAERLKGVDSTLKIQPAKLEDSAVYLCASSLVRLAGGSRQFFGPGTRLTVL.

CDR3 nucleotides: TGTGCCAGCAGCTTGGGCGGGGGGCCTTCCCAGCAGAATGAGCAGTTCTTC. It is translated as CASSLGGGPSQQNEQFF. The gene calls are TRBV11-2 and TRBJ2-1; 8 bases match TRBD2. The CDR3 is made up of 17 amino acids. The germline gives CDR1 SGHAT, CDR2 FQNNGV. Germline trimming cut 3 bases from V and 7 bases from J; bases unmatched to any gene: 14.

This clone was seen a few times. This chain links TRBV11-2 with TRBJ2-7; 8 bases fit TRBD1. CDR3 length equals 14 residues. The germline V gene encodes CDR1 SGHAT and CDR2 FQNNGV. With V trimmed by 2 bases and J by 4 bases, 4 bases remained unmatched. In nucleotides, the CDR3 is TGTGCCAGCAGCTTATTCCAGGGGGCTTACGAGCAGTACTTC. This sequence encodes CASSLFQGAYEQYF.

V is TRBV29-1 and J is TRBJ2-1, with 8 bases lining up with TRBD2. Germline CDR1 SQVTM, CDR2 ANQGSEA. This CDR3 spans 13 amino acids. Unmatched junction bases numbered 7, after V lost 4 bases and J lost 8 bases. The CDR3: CSVGGGRGYEQFF. CDR3 nucleotide sequence: TGCAGCGTTGGCGGGGGGCGGGGGTATGAGCAGTTCTTC.